This TCR beta chain comes out of a study of blood T cell repertoires in COVID-19. The wider study: Sources were T cells, B-cell-depleted T cells, or PBMCs; the material itself was cDNA or gDNA.

Sequencing was performed with immunoSEQ multiplex PCR; in TCRdb, only in-frame clones are kept and a portion is missing. Of 250,000 to 350,000 clones listed, 80% to 90% are singletons. The V and J ends lost 2 bases and 0 bases respectively, with 9 bases between them. CDR1 and CDR2 (germline): SGHDT, YYEEEE. The CDR3 sequence is 14 residues long. Sequencing input: peripheral blood. The V call is TRBV5-6, the J call TRBJ2-7; weak D call: TRBD2 (6 bases). This TCR was sampled from a woman aged 45-59 years who had recovered from COVID-19. The CDR3 reads CASSLGGDSYEQYF. CDR3 sequence (DNA): TGTGCCAGCAGCTTAGGCGGGGACTCCTACGAGCAGTACTTC. Looking up the rest from reference TRBV5-6 and TRBJ2-7 gives the full variable domain: DAGVTQSPTHLIKTRGQQVTLRCSPKSGHDTVSWYQQALGQGPQFIFQYYEEEERQRGNFPDRFSGHQFPNYSSELNVNALLLGDSALYLCASSLGGDSYEQYFGPGTRLTVT.